This T cell receptor gamma chain was sequenced for a study of Vδ1+ human thymocytes (dated by TCRdb to about 2018). Background on the whole study: mRNA-level TRG and TRD CDR3 repertoires of highly purified Vdelta1+ thymocytes from young children were characterised as a data resource. Earlier work had validated the multiplex-based CDR3 amplicon strategy against 5'RACE-based methods for generating CDR3 amplicons. Broader findings and caveats from the paper: Because no clustering by age or sex was observed, donors were not stratified by these variables in the analyses. Unlike the oligoclonal repertoires in peripheral blood, the thymic TRG and TRD repertoires appeared highly polyclonal, with Gaussian CDR3 length distributions. About 20% of thymic TRD sequences were found to be Vdelta2 (and few were Vdelta3) despite high sort purity, in contrast to peripheral blood Vdelta1+ controls. Because unexpected Vdelta2 sequences could lead to misinterpretation of bulk repertoire data, the authors recommended using highly purified populations and single-cell validation. Many TRG clonotypes were shared between donors (up to roughly 7x10^3), whereas TRD repertoires were essentially private (max roughly 100 shared).

A note on this clone: Its antigen is unknown. No base quality information exists; no much larger clone differs at one position.

Reading from cysteine to phenylalanine, the CDR3 counts 15 amino acids. Of all the DNA, just the CDR3 is kept, 45 bases in frame from base 1. Compared with germline, V lacks 1 base and J lacks 3 bases; bases without a gene match: 9. The germline V gene encodes CDR1 VTNTFY and CDR2 YDVSTARD (reference sequence). RNA was isolated using the RNeasy mini kit, and reverse transcription was performed with Superscript III. To generate the CDR3 amplicons, a multiplex PCR was run using pooled V-gene forward primers together with a constant-region reverse primer that carried Illumina adaptor overhangs. After gel purification, amplicons were indexed with Nextera index primers over roughly 8 extra PCR cycles and were then purified with AMPure XP beads. Sequencing of libraries was performed on an Illumina MiSeq using paired-end 250 bp reads, dual indexing and a roughly 20% PhiX spike-in. As for the authors' bioinformatics: Reads were quality checked with FastQC, and TRG read pairs were merged with ea-utils fastq-join. Annotation of sequences was performed with IMGT/HighV-QUEST, only productive sequences with unambiguous V-gene assignment were retained, and clonotypes were defined by identical CDR3 sequence. Downstream analysis used VDJtools 1.1.1, tcR 2.2.3, Treemap and vegan Shannon diversity in R 3.4.4. Public reads were reanalyzed in TCRdb with CATT, and rows carrying the same DNA were merged afterwards. The V and J calls come from TCRdb's annotation, not from the publication. Across this sample there are tens of thousands of gamma-chain clones, with 20% to 25% seen only once. Under 2% of the sample is taken by the ten largest.

Thymic samples were depleted of alphabeta T cells, then CD3+ TCRVdelta1+ TCRVdelta2- thymocytes were FACS-sorted. A purity of roughly 97% to 99.6% was achieved for sorted Vdelta1+ thymocytes. Thymic specimens were obtained from about eight paediatric patients, aged from about 5 days to 16 months, who were undergoing corrective cardiac surgery. The thymic tissue was dispersed, and mononuclear cells were isolated using a Histopaque-1077 density gradient. Staining used anti-TCRVdelta1 clone TS8.2, anti-TCRVdelta2 clone B6, anti-CD3 clone HIT3a and anti-TCRalphabeta clone IP26 antibodies. This sequence uses TRGV3 and TRGJ1 or TRGJ2. The sample comprised Vdelta1+ gamma-delta thymocytes from the thymus. This sample's cell subset or site label indicates: FACS-sorted CD3+ TCRalphabeta- TCRVdelta1+ TCRVdelta2- thymocytes. The source is a girl less than two years old who had congenital heart surgery. The DNA sequence is TGTGCCACCTGGGACAGCTCACCCACTTATTATAAGAAACTCTTT. This sequence encodes CATWDSSPTYYKKLF.